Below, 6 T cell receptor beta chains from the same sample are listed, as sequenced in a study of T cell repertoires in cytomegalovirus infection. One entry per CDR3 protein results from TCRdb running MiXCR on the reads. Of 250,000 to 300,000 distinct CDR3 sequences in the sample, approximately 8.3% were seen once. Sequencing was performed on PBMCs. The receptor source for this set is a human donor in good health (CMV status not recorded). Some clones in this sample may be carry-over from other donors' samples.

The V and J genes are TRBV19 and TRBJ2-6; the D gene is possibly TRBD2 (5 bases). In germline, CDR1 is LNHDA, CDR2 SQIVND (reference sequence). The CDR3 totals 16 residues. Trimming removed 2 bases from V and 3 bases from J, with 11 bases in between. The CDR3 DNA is TGTGCCAGTAGTATATTGCCGGGAATTGGGGCCAACGTCCTGACTTTC. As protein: CASSILPGIGANVLTF.

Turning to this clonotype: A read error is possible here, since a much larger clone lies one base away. CDR3 in amino acids: CASSLVRGNQETQYF. The DNA for the CDR3 is TGTGCCAGCAGCTTAGTGCGGGGGAACCAAGAGACCCAGTACTTC. The V and J genes are TRBV7-2 and TRBJ2-5; TRBD2 matches 7 bases. The CDR3 has 15 amino acids. Looked up from germline, CDR1 is SGHTA and CDR2 is FQGNSA. V lost 1 base and J lost 0; bases outside the gene matches: 2.

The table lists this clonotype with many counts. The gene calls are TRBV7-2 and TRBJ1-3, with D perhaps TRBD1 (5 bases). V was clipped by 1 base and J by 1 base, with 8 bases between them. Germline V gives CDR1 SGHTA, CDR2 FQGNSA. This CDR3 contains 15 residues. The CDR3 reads CASSLVRTSGNTIYF. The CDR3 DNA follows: TGTGCCAGCAGCTTAGTGCGGACATCTGGAAACACCATATATTTT.

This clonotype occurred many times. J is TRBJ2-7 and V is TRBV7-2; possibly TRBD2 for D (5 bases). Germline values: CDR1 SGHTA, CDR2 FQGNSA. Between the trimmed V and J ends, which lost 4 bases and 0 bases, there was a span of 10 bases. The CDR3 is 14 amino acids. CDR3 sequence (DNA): TGTGCCAGCAGCTCTAAAGCGGACTCCTACGAGCAGTACTTC. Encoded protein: CASSSKADSYEQYF.

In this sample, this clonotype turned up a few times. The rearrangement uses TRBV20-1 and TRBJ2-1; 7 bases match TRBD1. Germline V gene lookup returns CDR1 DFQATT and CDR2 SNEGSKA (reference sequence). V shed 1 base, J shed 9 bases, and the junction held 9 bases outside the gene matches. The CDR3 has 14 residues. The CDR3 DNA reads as TGCAGTGCTAGAGGACAGGGTGGTAGAAGTGAGCAGTTCTTC. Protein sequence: CSARGQGGRSEQFF.

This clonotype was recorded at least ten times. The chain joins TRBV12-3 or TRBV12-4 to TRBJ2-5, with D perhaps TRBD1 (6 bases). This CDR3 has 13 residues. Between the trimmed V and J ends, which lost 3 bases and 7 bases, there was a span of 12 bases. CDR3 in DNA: TGTGCCAGCAGTTTTGGGGGCCAGGGGACCCAGTACTTC. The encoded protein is CASSFGGQGTQYF.